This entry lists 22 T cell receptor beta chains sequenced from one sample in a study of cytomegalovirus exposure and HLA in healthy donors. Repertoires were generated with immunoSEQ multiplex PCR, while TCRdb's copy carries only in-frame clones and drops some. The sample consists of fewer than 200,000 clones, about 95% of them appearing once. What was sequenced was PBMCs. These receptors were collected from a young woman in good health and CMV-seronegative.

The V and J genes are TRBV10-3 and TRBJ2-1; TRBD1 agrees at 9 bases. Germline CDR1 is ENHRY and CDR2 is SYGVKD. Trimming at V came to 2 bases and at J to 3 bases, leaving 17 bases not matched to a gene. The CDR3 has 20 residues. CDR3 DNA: TGTGCCATCAGTGAGCCAGGTGGTTCATCGGGGACAGGGTTCTACAATGAGCAGTTCTTC. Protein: CAISEPGGSSGTGFYNEQFF.

The CDR3 protein is CASSGIYFTDTQYF. For the CDR3, the DNA is TGTGCCAGCTCGGGAATTTACTTCACAGATACGCAGTATTTT. The chain uses TRBV6-5 and TRBJ2-3; D perhaps matches TRBD2 (5 bases). Trimming pared 8 bases from V and 2 bases from J, leaving 14 bases between. Per germline, CDR1 MNHEY and CDR2 SVGAGI. The CDR3 has 14 amino acids.

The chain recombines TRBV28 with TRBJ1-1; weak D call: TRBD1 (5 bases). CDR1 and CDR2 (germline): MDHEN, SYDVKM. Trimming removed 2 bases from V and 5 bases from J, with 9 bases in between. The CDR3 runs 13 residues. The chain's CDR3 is CASSLPGGTEAFF. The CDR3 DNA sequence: TGTGCCAGCAGTTTACCGGGGGGGACTGAAGCTTTCTTT.

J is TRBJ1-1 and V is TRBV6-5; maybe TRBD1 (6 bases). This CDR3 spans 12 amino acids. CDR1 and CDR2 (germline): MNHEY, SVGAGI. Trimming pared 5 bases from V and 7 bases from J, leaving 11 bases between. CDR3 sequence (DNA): TGTGCCAGCAGTGGCAGGGGTCTTGAAGCTTTCTTT. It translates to CASSGRGLEAFF.

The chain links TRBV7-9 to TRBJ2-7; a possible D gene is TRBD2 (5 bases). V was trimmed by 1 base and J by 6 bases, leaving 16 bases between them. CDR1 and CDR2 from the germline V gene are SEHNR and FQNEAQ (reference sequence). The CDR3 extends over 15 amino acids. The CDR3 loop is CASSLVSSPEGEQYF. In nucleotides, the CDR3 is TGTGCCAGCAGCTTAGTATCTAGCCCCGAAGGCGAGCAGTACTTC.

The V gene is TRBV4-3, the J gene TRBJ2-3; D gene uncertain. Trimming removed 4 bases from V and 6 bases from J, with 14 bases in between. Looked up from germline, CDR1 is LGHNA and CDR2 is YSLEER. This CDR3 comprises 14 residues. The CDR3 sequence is CASSPSPLWDTQYF. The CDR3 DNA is TGCGCCAGCAGCCCGAGCCCGCTATGGGATACGCAGTATTTT.

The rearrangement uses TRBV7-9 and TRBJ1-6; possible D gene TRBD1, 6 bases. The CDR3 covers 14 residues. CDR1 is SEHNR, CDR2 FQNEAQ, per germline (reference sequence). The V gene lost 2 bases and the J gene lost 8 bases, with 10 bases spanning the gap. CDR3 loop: CASSLQGWYSPLHF. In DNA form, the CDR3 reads TGTGCCAGCAGCTTACAGGGGTGGTATTCACCCCTCCACTTT.

The CDR3 nucleotides read TGTGCCAGCAACAGGGGTAGCTCTGGGGCCAACGTCCTGACTTTC. It encodes CASNRGSSGANVLTF. The chain recombines TRBV6-6 with TRBJ2-6; 7 bases agree with TRBD1. The CDR3 runs to 15 residues. V was pared by 7 bases and J by 0 bases, with 3 bases of the junction left unmatched. From germline, CDR1 is MNHNY and CDR2 SVGAGI (reference sequence).

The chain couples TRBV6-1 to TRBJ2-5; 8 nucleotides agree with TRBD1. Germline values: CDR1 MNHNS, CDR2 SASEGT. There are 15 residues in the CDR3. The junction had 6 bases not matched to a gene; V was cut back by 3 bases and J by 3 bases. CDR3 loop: CASSDTGGNEETQYF. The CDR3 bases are TGTGCCAGCAGTGATACAGGGGGAAATGAAGAGACCCAGTACTTC.

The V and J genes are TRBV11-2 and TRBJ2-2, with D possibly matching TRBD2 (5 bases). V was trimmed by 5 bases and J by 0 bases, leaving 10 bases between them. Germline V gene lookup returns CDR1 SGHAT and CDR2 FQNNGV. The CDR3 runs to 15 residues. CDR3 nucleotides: TGTGCCAGCAGCCGGACTTTCCCGAACACCGGGGAGCTGTTTTTT. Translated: CASSRTFPNTGELFF.

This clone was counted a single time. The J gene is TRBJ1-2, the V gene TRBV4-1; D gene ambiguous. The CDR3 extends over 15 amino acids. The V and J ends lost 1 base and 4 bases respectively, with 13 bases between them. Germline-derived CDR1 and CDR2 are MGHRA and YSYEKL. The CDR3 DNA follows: TGCGCCAGCAGCCAAGGCCGTGCGGGGAGCTATGGCTACACCTTC. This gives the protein CASSQGRAGSYGYTF.

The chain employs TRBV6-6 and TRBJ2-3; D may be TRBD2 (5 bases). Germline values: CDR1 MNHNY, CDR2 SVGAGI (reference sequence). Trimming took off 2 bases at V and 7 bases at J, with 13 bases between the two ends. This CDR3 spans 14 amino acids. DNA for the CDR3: TGTGCCAGCAGTTACCCCGGGGTTTTTTATACGCAGTATTTT. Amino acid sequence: CASSYPGVFYTQYF.

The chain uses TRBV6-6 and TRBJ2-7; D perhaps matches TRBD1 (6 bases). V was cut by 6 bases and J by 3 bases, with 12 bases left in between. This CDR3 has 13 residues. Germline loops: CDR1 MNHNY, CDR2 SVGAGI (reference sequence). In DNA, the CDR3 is TGTGCCAGCAGCCCCGGGACAAACTACGAGCAGTACTTC. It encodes CASSPGTNYEQYF.

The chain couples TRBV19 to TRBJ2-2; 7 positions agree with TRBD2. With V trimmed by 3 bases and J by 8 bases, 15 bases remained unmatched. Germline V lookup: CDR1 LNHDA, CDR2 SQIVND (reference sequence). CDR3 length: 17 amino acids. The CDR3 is CASSISRASGVLGELFF. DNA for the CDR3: TGTGCCAGTAGTATTAGTAGGGCTAGCGGAGTCCTGGGGGAGCTGTTTTTT.

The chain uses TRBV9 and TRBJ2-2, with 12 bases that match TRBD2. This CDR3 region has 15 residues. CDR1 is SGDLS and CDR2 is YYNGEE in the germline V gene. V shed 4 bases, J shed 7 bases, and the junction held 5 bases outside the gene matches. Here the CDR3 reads CASSRLAGDYGELFF. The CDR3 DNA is TGTGCCAGCAGCCGACTAGCGGGGGACTACGGGGAGCTGTTTTTT.

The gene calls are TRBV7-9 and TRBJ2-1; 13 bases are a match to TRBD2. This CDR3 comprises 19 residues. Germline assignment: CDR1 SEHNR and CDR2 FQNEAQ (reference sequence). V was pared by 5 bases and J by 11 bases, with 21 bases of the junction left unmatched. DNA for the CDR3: TGTGCCAGCAGCGCGGACCCAAGCCCACTAGCGGGGGGGCCCCACAAGCAGTTCTTC. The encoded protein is CASSADPSPLAGGPHKQFF.

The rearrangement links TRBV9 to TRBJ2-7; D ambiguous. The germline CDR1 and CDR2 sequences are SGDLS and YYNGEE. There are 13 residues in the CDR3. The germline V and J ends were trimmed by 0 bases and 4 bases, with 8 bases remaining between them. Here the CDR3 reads CASSVASEYEQYF. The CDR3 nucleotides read TGTGCCAGCAGCGTAGCTTCGGAGTACGAGCAGTACTTC.

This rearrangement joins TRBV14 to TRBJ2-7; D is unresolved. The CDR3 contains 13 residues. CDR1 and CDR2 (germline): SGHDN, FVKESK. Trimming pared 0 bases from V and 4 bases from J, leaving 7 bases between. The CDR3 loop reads CASSQESRYEQYF. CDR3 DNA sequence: TGTGCCAGCAGCCAAGAGTCCCGTTACGAGCAGTACTTC.

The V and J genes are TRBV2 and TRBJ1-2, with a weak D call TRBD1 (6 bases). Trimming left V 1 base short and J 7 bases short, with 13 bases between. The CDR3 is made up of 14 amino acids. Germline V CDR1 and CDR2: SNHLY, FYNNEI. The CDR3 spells CASSEGTVSLGYTF. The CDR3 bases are TGTGCCAGCAGTGAAGGGACAGTGTCCCTTGGCTACACCTTC.

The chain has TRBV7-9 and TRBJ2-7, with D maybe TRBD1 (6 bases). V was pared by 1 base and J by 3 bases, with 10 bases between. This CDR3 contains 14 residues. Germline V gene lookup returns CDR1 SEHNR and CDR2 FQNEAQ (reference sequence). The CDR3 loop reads CASSLVEGVYEQYF. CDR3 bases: TGTGCCAGCAGCTTAGTTGAGGGGGTCTACGAGCAGTACTTC.

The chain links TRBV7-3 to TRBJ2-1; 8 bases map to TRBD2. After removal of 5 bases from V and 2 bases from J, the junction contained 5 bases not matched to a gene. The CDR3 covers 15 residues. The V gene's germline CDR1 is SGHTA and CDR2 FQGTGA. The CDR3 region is CASSPTGGPYNEQFF. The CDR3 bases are TGTGCCAGCAGCCCAACGGGGGGGCCCTACAATGAGCAGTTCTTC. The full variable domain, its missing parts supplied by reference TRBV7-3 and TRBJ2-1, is GAGVSQTPSNKVTEKGKYVELRCDPISGHTALYWYRQSLGQGPEFLIYFQGTGAADDSGLPNDRFFAVRPEGSVSTLKIQRTERGDSAVYLCASSPTGGPYNEQFFGPGTRLTVL.

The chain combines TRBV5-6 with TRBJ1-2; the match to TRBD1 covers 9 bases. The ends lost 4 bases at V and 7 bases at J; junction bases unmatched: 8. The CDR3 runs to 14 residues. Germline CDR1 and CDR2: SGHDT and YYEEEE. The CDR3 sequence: CASSLGQGIVGYTF. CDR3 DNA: TGTGCCAGCAGCCTGGGACAGGGAATAGTTGGCTACACCTTC.